The table lists the clone carrying this T cell receptor (beta chain) with a few counts. Per the germline V gene, CDR1 is SGHTA and CDR2 is FQGNSA. The CDR3 length is 15 residues. The ends were cut back, 2 bases at V and 5 bases at J, with 15 bases in the middle. TCRdb fed the RT-PCR reads into MiXCR, producing one record per CDR3 protein. The table records 650,000 to 800,000 distinct CDR3 sequences, more than 13% of them present only once. Input material: memory CD4+ T cells from blood. This clonotype was obtained from a female donor in good health, serving as a healthy control. This chain links TRBV7-2 with TRBJ2-5; D is ambiguous. CDR3 residues: CASSLRPAEWETQYF. The CDR3 DNA reads as TGTGCCAGCAGCTTAAGGCCGGCTGAGTGGGAGACCCAGTACTTC.